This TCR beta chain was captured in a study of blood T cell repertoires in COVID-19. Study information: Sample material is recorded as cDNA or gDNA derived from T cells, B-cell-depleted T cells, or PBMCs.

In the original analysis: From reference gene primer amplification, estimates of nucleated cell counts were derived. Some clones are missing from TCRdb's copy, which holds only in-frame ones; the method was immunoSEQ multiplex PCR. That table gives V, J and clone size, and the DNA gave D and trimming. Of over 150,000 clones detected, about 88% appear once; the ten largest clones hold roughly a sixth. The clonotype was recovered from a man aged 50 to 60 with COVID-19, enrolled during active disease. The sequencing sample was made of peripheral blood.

The CDR3 region has the DNA TGTGCCAGCACTATCGGGGGTTCTAACTATGGCTACACCTTC. Residues: CASTIGGSNYGYTF. The chain joins TRBV2 to TRBJ1-2; D possibly corresponds to TRBD1 (5 bases). Germline V gene lookup returns CDR1 SNHLY and CDR2 FYNNEI. V lost 7 bases, J lost 0 bases, and 12 bases lay in between. The CDR3 runs 14 residues.